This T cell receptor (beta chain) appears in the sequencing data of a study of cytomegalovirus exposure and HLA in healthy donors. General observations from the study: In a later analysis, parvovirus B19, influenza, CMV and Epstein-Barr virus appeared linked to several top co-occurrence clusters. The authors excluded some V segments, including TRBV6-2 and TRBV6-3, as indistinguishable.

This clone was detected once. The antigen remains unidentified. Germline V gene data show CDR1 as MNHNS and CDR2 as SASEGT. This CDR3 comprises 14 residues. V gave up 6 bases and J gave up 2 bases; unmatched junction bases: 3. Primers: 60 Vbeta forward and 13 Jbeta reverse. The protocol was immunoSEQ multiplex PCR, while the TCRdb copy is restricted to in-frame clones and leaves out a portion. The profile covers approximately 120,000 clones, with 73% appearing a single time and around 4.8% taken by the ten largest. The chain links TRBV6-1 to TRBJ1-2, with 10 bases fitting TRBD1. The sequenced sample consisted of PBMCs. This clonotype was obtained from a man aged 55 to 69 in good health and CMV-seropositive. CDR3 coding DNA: TGTGCCAGCAGAAGGACAGGGGGGAACTATGGCTACACCTTC. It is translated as CASRRTGGNYGYTF.